This is a list of T cell receptor beta chains from one sample in a study of cytomegalovirus exposure and HLA in healthy donors. Clones were sequenced by immunoSEQ multiplex PCR, and TCRdb holds only the in-frame ones, with some missing. Here the sample spans about 98,000 clones, more than 60% being singletons. The sequenced material came from PBMCs. The receptors originated from a man aged 45-65 years in good health and CMV-seronegative. Each CDR3 is given with its conserved first and last residue. A D gene is named only where the DNA matches it firmly. Rows give clone size only sometimes, using once, few, many, or a class for an expanded clone.

CDR3 DNA: TGTGCCAGCAGCCACAACAACTACAATGAGCAGTTCTTC; CDR3 protein: CASSHNNYNEQFF; clone size: NA; J gene: TRBJ2-1; D gene: NA; V gene: TRBV5-4
CDR3 DNA: TGTGCCAGCAGCTTAGACGGGGGAGGGTACTATGGCTACACCTTC; CDR3 protein: CASSLDGGGYYGYTF; clone size: once; J gene: TRBJ1-2; D gene: NA; V gene: TRBV7-3
CDR3 DNA: TGTGCCAGCAGCGAAACTCAGGGGAGTTGGAGCTATGGCTACACCTTC; CDR3 protein: CASSETQGSWSYGYTF; clone size: once; J gene: TRBJ1-2; D gene: NA; V gene: TRBV7-9
CDR3 DNA: TGTGCCAGCTCACCAAGCACAGTACCAAGCAATCAGCCCCAGCATTTT; CDR3 protein: CASSPSTVPSNQPQHF; clone size: NA; J gene: TRBJ1-5; D gene: NA; V gene: TRBV18
CDR3 DNA: TGTGCCAGCTCAGAGACTAGCGTTGGAGTAGAGACCCAGTACTTC; CDR3 protein: CASSETSVGVETQYF; clone size: NA; J gene: TRBJ2-5; D gene: TRBD2; V gene: TRBV6-4
CDR3 DNA: TGTGCCAGCAGCCAAGCCCTGGGAGGCGGTGTGACCCAGTACTTC; CDR3 protein: CASSQALGGGVTQYF; clone size: NA; J gene: TRBJ2-5; D gene: NA; V gene: TRBV4-2
CDR3 DNA: TGTGCCAGCGCCACGACAGGCGGTAATGAAAAACTGTTTTTT; CDR3 protein: CASATTGGNEKLFF; clone size: NA; J gene: TRBJ1-4; D gene: NA; V gene: TRBV5-6
CDR3 DNA: TGTGCCAGCAGAGGGGAACTAGCGGGTAATGAGCAGTTCTTC; CDR3 protein: CASRGELAGNEQFF; clone size: NA; J gene: TRBJ2-1; D gene: TRBD2; V gene: TRBV25-1
CDR3 DNA: TGTGCCAGCAGTGTGGGACAGGGTTCTCACGAGCAGTACTTC; CDR3 protein: CASSVGQGSHEQYF; clone size: few; J gene: TRBJ2-7; D gene: TRBD1; V gene: TRBV6-1
CDR3 DNA: TGCGCCAGCAATGGACAGGGGGATGATGAGCAGTTCTTC; CDR3 protein: CASNGQGDDEQFF; clone size: NA; J gene: TRBJ2-1; D gene: TRBD1; V gene: TRBV10-2
CDR3 DNA: TGTGCCAGCAGCAGAGGCAGGGACCAAGAGACCCAGTACTTC; CDR3 protein: CASSRGRDQETQYF; clone size: NA; J gene: TRBJ2-5; D gene: NA; V gene: TRBV7-8
CDR3 DNA: TGTGCCAGCAGCTTGGGCGGGAACCAAGAGACCCAGTACTTC; CDR3 protein: CASSLGGNQETQYF; clone size: NA; J gene: TRBJ2-5; D gene: NA; V gene: TRBV7-8
CDR3 DNA: TGTGCCAGCAGCCCCGGACTGGGCTACGAGCAGTACTTC; CDR3 protein: CASSPGLGYEQYF; clone size: NA; J gene: TRBJ2-7; D gene: NA; V gene: TRBV6-1
CDR3 DNA: TGTGCCAGCAGCCAAGGGGGGGACTCACCCCTCCACTTT; CDR3 protein: CASSQGGDSPLHF; clone size: NA; J gene: TRBJ1-6; D gene: NA; V gene: TRBV4-1
CDR3 DNA: TGCGCCAGCAGCTTGGCCAATCTAGGTAGCACCGGGGAGCTGTTTTTT; CDR3 protein: CASSLANLGSTGELFF; clone size: few; J gene: TRBJ2-2; D gene: NA; V gene: TRBV5-1
CDR3 DNA: TGTGCCACGGAGGGACGGAGCTCCTACGAGCAGTACTTC; CDR3 protein: CATEGRSSYEQYF; clone size: NA; J gene: TRBJ2-7; D gene: NA; V gene: TRBV27
CDR3 DNA: TGTGCCGGCAGTACAGGGGCCGAGGGCACAGATACGCAGTATTTT; CDR3 protein: CAGSTGAEGTDTQYF; clone size: NA; J gene: TRBJ2-3; D gene: TRBD1; V gene: TRBV28
CDR3 DNA: TGTGCCAGCAGAATAGGACAGGGTCACTCGAGCTCCTACGAGCAGTACTTC; CDR3 protein: CASRIGQGHSSSYEQYF; clone size: NA; J gene: TRBJ2-7; D gene: TRBD1; V gene: TRBV2
CDR3 DNA: TGCGCCAGCAGCTCTGGACAGGGGGCAAGCTACACCTTC; CDR3 protein: CASSSGQGASYTF; clone size: NA; J gene: TRBJ1-2; D gene: TRBD1; V gene: TRBV5-1
CDR3 DNA: TGTGCCAGTACCGGAGCGGGGGAGGGGGAAGAGACCCAGTACTTC; CDR3 protein: CASTGAGEGEETQYF; clone size: NA; J gene: TRBJ2-5; D gene: TRBD2; V gene: TRBV19
CDR3 DNA: TGTGCCAGCAGTGAAGAGGGGGCTGGGGCCAACGTCCTGACTTTC; CDR3 protein: CASSEEGAGANVLTF; clone size: NA; J gene: TRBJ2-6; D gene: NA; V gene: TRBV2
CDR3 DNA: TGTGCCAGCAGTTTATCAGGGGGCGGCACAGATACGCAGTATTTT; CDR3 protein: CASSLSGGGTDTQYF; clone size: NA; J gene: TRBJ2-3; D gene: TRBD1; V gene: TRBV27
CDR3 DNA: TGTGCCAGCAGTGAAGAGGACAGGGGAGGCTCCTACGAGCAGTACTTC; CDR3 protein: CASSEEDRGGSYEQYF; clone size: NA; J gene: TRBJ2-7; D gene: TRBD1; V gene: TRBV6-1
CDR3 DNA: TGTGCCAGCAGTGGTGGGACTAGCGGGAAGAGCATTCAGTACTTC; CDR3 protein: CASSGGTSGKSIQYF; clone size: NA; J gene: TRBJ2-4; D gene: TRBD2; V gene: TRBV28
CDR3 DNA: TGTGCCAGCAGTTTGTCCGGGGTTCTGGGAAACACCATATATTTT; CDR3 protein: CASSLSGVLGNTIYF; clone size: NA; J gene: TRBJ1-3; D gene: NA; V gene: TRBV27
CDR3 DNA: TGTGCCAGCAGCTCCCGACAGGGGTCCCAAGAGACCCAGTACTTC; CDR3 protein: CASSSRQGSQETQYF; clone size: few; J gene: TRBJ2-5; D gene: TRBD1; V gene: TRBV7-2
CDR3 DNA: TGTGCCAGCAGCTTACAGGGCGCCGGGGAGCTGTTTTTT; CDR3 protein: CASSLQGAGELFF; clone size: NA; J gene: TRBJ2-2; D gene: NA; V gene: TRBV7-3
CDR3 DNA: TGTGCCAGCAGTGAGCGTGAGAACATTCAGTACTTC; CDR3 protein: CASSERENIQYF; clone size: NA; J gene: TRBJ2-4; D gene: NA; V gene: TRBV2
CDR3 DNA: TGTGCCAGTAGCGGTGCTAACTATGGCTACACCTTC; CDR3 protein: CASSGANYGYTF; clone size: NA; J gene: TRBJ1-2; D gene: NA; V gene: TRBV19
CDR3 DNA: TGTGCCAGCAGCTTAGAGTATCTTGGGGCTGGAGGGGCCAACGTCCTGACTTTC; CDR3 protein: CASSLEYLGAGGANVLTF; clone size: few; J gene: TRBJ2-6; D gene: NA; V gene: TRBV7-9
CDR3 DNA: TGTGCCATCAGTGGGGGACTAGCGGGGGTCCGTGAGCAGTTCTTC; CDR3 protein: CAISGGLAGVREQFF; clone size: NA; J gene: TRBJ2-1; D gene: TRBD2; V gene: TRBV10-3
CDR3 DNA: TGCGCCAGCAGTGAAAGGGACAGGGGGCGTTTAGATACGCAGTATTTT; CDR3 protein: CASSERDRGRLDTQYF; clone size: NA; J gene: TRBJ2-3; D gene: TRBD1; V gene: TRBV10-1
CDR3 DNA: TGTGCCAGCAGCCCAAGCGGACAGTCTAGCAATCAGCCCCAGCATTTT; CDR3 protein: CASSPSGQSSNQPQHF; clone size: NA; J gene: TRBJ1-5; D gene: NA; V gene: TRBV7-2
CDR3 DNA: TGTGCCAGCAGCTCTAGCGGGGGGGCTATAGCCAAAAACATTCAGTACTTC; CDR3 protein: CASSSSGGAIAKNIQYF; clone size: NA; J gene: TRBJ2-4; D gene: TRBD2; V gene: TRBV7-2
CDR3 DNA: TGTGCCAGCAGCGGGCGAACAGGGTATTATTCCTCCCTCCATGAAAAACTGTTTTTT; CDR3 protein: CASSGRTGYYSSLHEKLFF; clone size: NA; J gene: TRBJ1-4; D gene: NA; V gene: TRBV7-6
CDR3 DNA: TGTGCCAGCAGCTTGACAGGGAACACAGATACGCAGTATTTT; CDR3 protein: CASSLTGNTDTQYF; clone size: NA; J gene: TRBJ2-3; D gene: NA; V gene: TRBV5-4
CDR3 DNA: TGTGCCACAGCGGAGTACCCGGGCAATGAGCAGTTCTTC; CDR3 protein: CATAEYPGNEQFF; clone size: NA; J gene: TRBJ2-1; D gene: NA; V gene: TRBV28
CDR3 DNA: TGTGCCAGCAGTAGCGGTGGACAGGCAGGGTTTGGCTCCTATAATTCACCCCTCCACTTT; CDR3 protein: CASSSGGQAGFGSYNSPLHF; clone size: NA; J gene: TRBJ1-6; D gene: TRBD1; V gene: TRBV28
CDR3 DNA: TGTGCCAGCAGTTTCCTGGGACAGAATTCCTACGAGCAGTACTTC; CDR3 protein: CASSFLGQNSYEQYF; clone size: NA; J gene: TRBJ2-7; D gene: TRBD1; V gene: TRBV28
CDR3 DNA: TGTGCCAGCCGTAGACAGGGGGAAAATTCACCCCTCCACTTT; CDR3 protein: CASRRQGENSPLHF; clone size: NA; J gene: TRBJ1-6; D gene: TRBD1; V gene: TRBV2
CDR3 DNA: TGTGCCAGTAGGCGAGAAAACACAGATACGCAGTATTTT; CDR3 protein: CASRRENTDTQYF; clone size: NA; J gene: TRBJ2-3; D gene: NA; V gene: TRBV19
CDR3 DNA: TGTGCCAGCCCTGGCGGGGCGGGGGGGGACACCGGGGAGCTGTTTTTT; CDR3 protein: CASPGGAGGDTGELFF; clone size: NA; J gene: TRBJ2-2; D gene: TRBD2; V gene: TRBV7-3
CDR3 DNA: TGTGCCAGTAGTATATCGACAGGGGGAACTAATGAAAAACTGTTTTTT; CDR3 protein: CASSISTGGTNEKLFF; clone size: few; J gene: TRBJ1-4; D gene: TRBD1; V gene: TRBV19
CDR3 DNA: TGTGCCAGCAGCAAGACAGGGACAGGGAGCAATCAGCCCCAGCATTTT; CDR3 protein: CASSKTGTGSNQPQHF; clone size: NA; J gene: TRBJ1-5; D gene: TRBD1; V gene: TRBV5-6
CDR3 DNA: TGTGCCAGCAGCTTCGGACAGGGCGTCAACACCATATATTTT; CDR3 protein: CASSFGQGVNTIYF; clone size: NA; J gene: TRBJ1-3; D gene: TRBD1; V gene: TRBV9
CDR3 DNA: TGTGCCAGCAGCTTACAGGGAAGTGAAAAACTGTTTTTT; CDR3 protein: CASSLQGSEKLFF; clone size: NA; J gene: TRBJ1-4; D gene: NA; V gene: TRBV5-4
CDR3 DNA: TGTGCCAGCAGCTCTATCGGGGAAGAATACACTGAAGCTTTCTTT; CDR3 protein: CASSSIGEEYTEAFF; clone size: few; J gene: TRBJ1-1; D gene: NA; V gene: TRBV9
CDR3 DNA: TGTTCCAGCAGCCTCCGAGCGGAGACCCAGTACTTC; CDR3 protein: CSSSLRAETQYF; clone size: NA; J gene: TRBJ2-5; D gene: NA; V gene: TRBV7-9
CDR3 DNA: TGCGCCAGCGGATCCGGGACAGGGGTATACGAGCAGTACTTC; CDR3 protein: CASGSGTGVYEQYF; clone size: NA; J gene: TRBJ2-7; D gene: TRBD1; V gene: TRBV5-1
CDR3 DNA: TGTGCCAGCACGGGACTAGCGGGAGATACGCAGTATTTT; CDR3 protein: CASTGLAGDTQYF; clone size: once; J gene: TRBJ2-3; D gene: TRBD2; V gene: TRBV6-5
CDR3 DNA: TGTGCCAGCGGGGACAGATCGAACTATGGCTACACCTTC; CDR3 protein: CASGDRSNYGYTF; clone size: few; J gene: TRBJ1-2; D gene: TRBD1; V gene: TRBV27
CDR3 DNA: TGTGCCACCAGCAGGGACAGGTTCACAGGGGAGCAGTACTTC; CDR3 protein: CATSRDRFTGEQYF; clone size: NA; J gene: TRBJ2-7; D gene: TRBD1; V gene: TRBV15
CDR3 DNA: TGTGCCAGTAGTCCGGGACAGGGCCCCTACGAGCAGTACTTC; CDR3 protein: CASSPGQGPYEQYF; clone size: NA; J gene: TRBJ2-7; D gene: TRBD1; V gene: TRBV19
CDR3 DNA: TGCGCCAGCAGCCAAGCCCAAGCCCAATGGGCAGGGGGCAGTGGCTATGGCTACACCTTC; CDR3 protein: CASSQAQAQWAGGSGYGYTF; clone size: NA; J gene: TRBJ1-2; D gene: TRBD1; V gene: TRBV4-3
CDR3 DNA: TGTGCCAGCATCCCGGCGGGTCGTCTCGGCAATGAGCAGTTCTTC; CDR3 protein: CASIPAGRLGNEQFF; clone size: NA; J gene: TRBJ2-1; D gene: NA; V gene: TRBV27
CDR3 DNA: TGCGCCAGCAGCCCGGGACAGGAGCTCCAGGGTGACCAGTACTTC; CDR3 protein: CASSPGQELQGDQYF; clone size: NA; J gene: TRBJ2-5; D gene: TRBD1; V gene: TRBV5-1
CDR3 DNA: TGTGCCAGCAGTGACTCGGGACAGCGCTCTGGGGCCAACGTCCTGACTTTC; CDR3 protein: CASSDSGQRSGANVLTF; clone size: NA; J gene: TRBJ2-6; D gene: TRBD1; V gene: TRBV6-4